These T cell receptor beta chains were read from a single sample in a study of T cells in narcolepsy. Measured with immunoSEQ multiplex PCR; TCRdb has only the in-frame clones, and not every one. The table has under 40,000 clones, roughly 77% seen once. The sequenced material came from CD45RA- memory CD4+ T cells from PBMCs. These receptors all stem from a human donor with narcolepsy. Both conserved end residues are trimmed from each CDR3.

v_gene	j_gene	CDR3aa
TRBV5-6	TRBJ1-2	ASSFRSGDGYT
TRBV21-1	TRBJ1-1	ASSKFRRALNTEAF
TRBV5-8	TRBJ1-2	ASSLRSGGHGDYGYT
TRBV11-3	TRBJ1-2	ASSLDWMSNYGYT
TRBV7-2	TRBJ1-1	ASSLGGRAEAF
TRBV18	TRBJ2-5	ASSLSLQETQY
TRBV7-3	TRBJ2-1	ASSPGLENNEQF
TRBV18	TRBJ1-1	ASSLGQVSTNTEAF
TRBV7-3	TRBJ2-7	ASSSQQGPRYEQY
TRBV7-9	TRBJ1-6	ASSSSYRNSPLH
TRBV2	TRBJ1-5	ASREQGGQPQH
TRBV7-6	TRBJ2-7	ASSLAGLEQY
TRBV6-1	TRBJ2-3	ASSGLRERADTQY
TRBV5-1	TRBJ1-1	ASSAGNANTEAF
TRBV7-2	TRBJ2-3	ASSGLAGGTDTQY
TRBV29-1	TRBJ2-7	SVEDLEEKGYEQY
TRBV28	TRBJ2-3	ASSSWTSGSTDTQY
TRBV5-6	TRBJ1-1	ASSRPNTEAF
TRBV19	TRBJ2-3	ASSIGSRGKDTQY
TRBV6-1	TRBJ2-1	ASRGTGRVYNEQF
TRBV7-6	TRBJ2-1	ASSLAGGSGSYNEQF
TRBV5-1	TRBJ2-1	ASSTGLDEQF
TRBV21-1	TRBJ2-6	ASSKSGGFSGANVLT
TRBV19	TRBJ1-1	ASSTGTGGRNTEAF
TRBV9	TRBJ2-7	ASSLRDGNYEQY
TRBV11-2	TRBJ1-1	ASSLGGGAGYLATEAF
TRBV9	TRBJ1-1	ASSVGPRGRTEAF
TRBV18	TRBJ2-1	ASSPGTPTYNEQF
TRBV4-3	TRBJ2-7	ASSQGAADSSYEQY
TRBV14	TRBJ2-7	ASSPRDFSYEQY
TRBV5-1	TRBJ2-5	ASSEGFGSTQY
TRBV4-1	TRBJ1-1	ASSHNRLKVRSAEAF
TRBV15	TRBJ1-5	ATSRDPGGGQPQH
TRBV30	TRBJ2-7	AWSVGALSSYEQY
TRBV5-3	TRBJ2-7	ASSFRADEQY
TRBV4-1	TRBJ2-2	ASSQGAGLRSTGELF
TRBV9	TRBJ2-3	ASSVEAGGDTDTQY
TRBV9	TRBJ2-5	ASNRETQY
TRBV9	TRBJ2-1	ASSVLAGSSYNEQF
TRBV14	TRBJ2-3	ASSQERVLDTQY
TRBV19	TRBJ2-2	ASKLLASPSGELF
TRBV7-9	TRBJ2-3	ASGYGSTDTQY
TRBV11-3	TRBJ2-3	ASSPRGTSTDTQY
TRBV18	TRBJ1-2	ASSPLSQVISYGYT
TRBV4-1	TRBJ1-5	ASSYGTGEDSNQPQH
TRBV28	TRBJ1-2	ASSRTGLIYGYT
TRBV28	TRBJ2-5	ASSSIRGREETQY
TRBV6-5	TRBJ1-2	ASSRTGAGYT
TRBV10-3	TRBJ2-5	AISESSETQY
TRBV7-3	TRBJ2-1	ASSPGASGRAGGQF
TRBV27	TRBJ2-4	ASSTAGVGKNIQY
TRBV27	TRBJ2-1	ASRGDSKNEQF
TRBV4-1	TRBJ2-1	ASSQEIFIRGGIVRKNEQF
TRBV6-9	TRBJ2-2	ASSYFASTGELF
TRBV5-1	TRBJ2-1	ASSLVAGMDNEQF